The rows below give T cell receptor beta chains drawn from one sample of a study of cytomegalovirus exposure and HLA in healthy donors. Assay: immunoSEQ multiplex PCR; the TCRdb copy retains only in-frame clones and omits some. The sample comprises 180,000 or so clones, roughly 9.4% of which are singletons, and approximately 1.3% rests with the top ten. The sequenced sample consisted of PBMCs. All receptors derive from a woman in her thirties in good health and CMV-seropositive. Each CDR3 is given with its conserved first and last residue. A D gene is named only where the DNA matches it firmly. Size is stated for part of the rows, as once, few or many counts, or as a class when the clone is expanded.

>.|13|.|TRBJ2-5|TRBV28
TGTGCCAGCAGTTTAAGAGGGGGAGAGACCCAGTACTTC
CASSLRGGETQYF
>few|14|.|TRBJ1-1|TRBV6-5
TGTGCCAGCAGTTCGGGACAAATGAACACTGAAGCTTTCTTT
CASSSGQMNTEAFF
>.|15|TRBD2|TRBJ2-7|TRBV6-5
TGTGCCAGCAGTTACATAGCGGGAGGATACTACGAGCAGTACTTC
CASSYIAGGYYEQYF
>.|12|TRBD1|TRBJ1-2|TRBV6-6
TGTGCCAGCAGTACAGGGGGCTATGGCTACACCTTC
CASSTGGYGYTF
>.|13|TRBD1|TRBJ2-7|TRBV27
TGTGCCAGCAGTTTCAGACAGGGATACGAGCAGTACTTC
CASSFRQGYEQYF
>.|15|TRBD2|TRBJ2-1|TRBV25-1
TGTGCCAGCAGCAGTGGGACTAGCTCCTACAATGAGCAGTTCTTC
CASSSGTSSYNEQFF
>few|17|TRBD1|TRBJ1-1|TRBV18
TGTGCCAGCTCACCGGTCCCGGGACAGGGGGACAACACTGAAGCTTTCTTT
CASSPVPGQGDNTEAFF
>.|16|TRBD1|TRBJ1-2|TRBV2
TGTGCCAGCGGGGGAAGCCGGGACAGCGCTGACTATGGCTACACCTTC
CASGGSRDSADYGYTF
>few|15|TRBD2|TRBJ2-2|TRBV6-6
TGTGCCAGCAGTCGCAGCGGGAGTGTTTCCGGGGAGCTGTTTTTT
CASSRSGSVSGELFF
>.|15|TRBD1|TRBJ1-2|TRBV5-1
TGCGCCAGCAGCTTGACTACGGAGGGGGCGGGTGGCTACACCTTC
CASSLTTEGAGGYTF
>.|15|.|TRBJ2-2|TRBV9
TGTGCCAGCAGCGTAGCGCAGGGTAACACCGGGGAGCTGTTTTTT
CASSVAQGNTGELFF
>.|14|.|TRBJ1-1|TRBV10-3
TGTGCCATCGGATGGGACACGGGGAACACTGAAGCTTTCTTT
CAIGWDTGNTEAFF
>.|16|TRBD2|TRBJ2-7|TRBV2
TGTGCCAGCAGTGAGGGGACTAGCGGAGCTTACTACGAGCAGTACTTC
CASSEGTSGAYYEQYF
>few|11|.|TRBJ2-7|TRBV5-4
TGTGCCAGCAGCCAGGGGGGCGAGCAGTACTTC
CASSQGGEQYF
>.|13|TRBD1|TRBJ1-1|TRBV29-1
TGCAGCGTTGCAACAGGGGAGTGGACTGAAGCTTTCTTT
CSVATGEWTEAFF
>.|16|.|TRBJ1-5|TRBV6-1
TGTGCCAGCAGTGAAGTGGCAGGGAAAGGGCATCAGCCCCAGCATTTT
CASSEVAGKGHQPQHF
>few|14|.|TRBJ1-3|TRBV25-1
TGTGCCAGCAGTGATTCCCCCCCGGGTTACACCATATATTTT
CASSDSPPGYTIYF
>few|11|.|TRBJ1-1|TRBV30
TGTGCCTGGAGTGTACTGAGTCAAGCTTTCTTT
CAWSVLSQAFF
>.|11|.|TRBJ2-7|TRBV7-9
TGTGCCAGCAGCTTCGGTGGGGCATGGAACTTC
CASSFGGAWNF
>.|17|.|TRBJ2-2|TRBV11-2
TGTGCCAGCAGCTTAGCGCGGAGCGGTGCGAACACCGGGGAGCTGTTTTTT
CASSLARSGANTGELFF
>few|14|TRBD2|TRBJ2-7|TRBV6-5
TGTGCCAGCAGTGCCCAAGGACTAGTTGGGGAGCAGTACTTC
CASSAQGLVGEQYF
>few|12|.|TRBJ2-7|TRBV10-1
TGCGCCAGCAGTGGGAGCGGCCGCGAGCAGTACTTC
CASSGSGREQYF
>few|15|.|TRBJ1-1|TRBV19
TGTGCCAGTAGTATAGCGGCAGGGACAAACACTGAAGCTTTCTTT
CASSIAAGTNTEAFF
>.|14|TRBD2|TRBJ2-3|TRBV7-9
TGTGCCAGCAGCTTACTAGCGGGGTCAGATACGCAGTATTTT
CASSLLAGSDTQYF
>.|12|.|TRBJ2-7|TRBV4-2
TGTGCCAGCAGCCAGGAGCGCTACGAGCAGTACTTC
CASSQERYEQYF
>few|17|TRBD2|TRBJ2-2|TRBV7-9
TGTGCCAGCAGCTCCTGGCTAGCGGGGGGAAACACCGGGGAGCTGTTTTTT
CASSSWLAGGNTGELFF
>.|17|TRBD1|TRBJ1-4|TRBV5-4
TGTGCCAGCAGCCTCAGGACAGGGGGACGAACTAATGAAAAACTGTTTTTT
CASSLRTGGRTNEKLFF
>few|15|TRBD2|TRBJ2-3|TRBV5-1
TGCGCCAGCAGCTTGAGCGGGAGAGGCACAGATACGCAGTATTTT
CASSLSGRGTDTQYF
>.|14|TRBD1|TRBJ1-2|TRBV6-5
TGTGCCAGCATTCCGGGACAGGGAGTTCGAGGCTACACCTTC
CASIPGQGVRGYTF
>.|14|TRBD1|TRBJ1-6|TRBV30
TGTGCCTCCGGACAGGGGCAGGGGAATTCACCCCTCCACTTT
CASGQGQGNSPLHF
>few|13|.|TRBJ1-4|TRBV5-1
TGCGCCAGCAGCTTTAGGACTTATGAAAAACTGTTTTTT
CASSFRTYEKLFF
>few|15|.|TRBJ2-1|TRBV9
TGTGCCAGCAGCGTAGGGGGAGGAGGGTACAATGAGCAGTTCTTC
CASSVGGGGYNEQFF
>few|14|TRBD1|TRBJ2-7|TRBV6-1
TGTGCCAGCAACACGGGACAGGGGTTCAACGAGCAGTACTTC
CASNTGQGFNEQYF
>few|14|TRBD1|TRBJ1-4|TRBV7-9
TGTGCCAGCAGCTCGCAGACAGGGCGGGAAAAACTGTTTTTT
CASSSQTGREKLFF
>.|15|TRBD2|TRBJ2-7|TRBV2
TGTGCCAGCCCGTTACTAGCGGGAGAGGGGGGCGAGCAGTACTTC
CASPLLAGEGGEQYF
>few|15|TRBD2|TRBJ2-1|TRBV7-2
TGTGCCAGCAGACGTAAGCGGGAGGCTTTAAATGAGCAGTTCTTC
CASRRKREALNEQFF
>.|13|.|TRBJ1-1|TRBV7-9
TGTGCCAGCAGCTTAGCACAGAACACTGAAGCTTTCTTT
CASSLAQNTEAFF
>.|15|.|TRBJ1-1|TRBV27
TGTGCCAGCATCAAAGACTTGGTAGGACTCACTGAAGCTTTCTTT
CASIKDLVGLTEAFF
>few|15|.|TRBJ1-5|TRBV19
TGTGCCAGTATGATGGGGGACACTTACAATCAGCCCCAGCATTTT
CASMMGDTYNQPQHF
>few|18|TRBD1|TRBJ1-4|TRBV2
TGTGCCAGCAGTGAACCAGGGGGACAGGGGGCTTCAAGGGAAAAACTGTTTTTT
CASSEPGGQGASREKLFF
>.|16|.|TRBJ2-7|TRBV4-1
TGCGCCAGCAGCAAAGCGAATCGGGCAGGGAAATACGAGCAGTACTTC
CASSKANRAGKYEQYF
>.|14|TRBD1|TRBJ1-1|TRBV10-2
TGCGCCAGCAGTGGACAGGGACTTGGCACTGAAGCTTTCTTT
CASSGQGLGTEAFF
>.|17|.|TRBJ2-5|TRBV1
TGCACCAGCAGCCAAGAAGGGGCTAGCGGGAGGGAGGAGACCCAGTACTTC
CTSSQEGASGREETQYF
>few|14|TRBD2|TRBJ2-7|TRBV28
TGTGCCAGCAGAACCGGGACTAGCGGCTACGAGCAGTACTTC
CASRTGTSGYEQYF
>.|13|.|TRBJ1-3|TRBV5-1
TGCGCCAGCAGCTTGGGTAATCCGAACACCATATATTTT
CASSLGNPNTIYF
>.|15|TRBD2|TRBJ2-3|TRBV27
TGTGCCAGCTCCCGGCGGGCGGGAGTGGTAGATACGCAGTATTTT
CASSRRAGVVDTQYF
>.|15|TRBD1|TRBJ2-7|TRBV15
TGTGCCACCAGCTCCCGGACAGGGGCTAACAACGAGCAGTACTTC
CATSSRTGANNEQYF
>few|16|.|TRBJ1-2|TRBV27
TGTGCCAGCAGTTCGACCTCGGGATCAGTGGGCTATGGCTACACCTTC
CASSSTSGSVGYGYTF
>few|15|.|TRBJ1-5|TRBV2
TGTGCCAGCACCTTCGACAGCCTTAGCAATCAGCCCCAGCATTTT
CASTFDSLSNQPQHF
>.|15|.|TRBJ1-3|TRBV5-1
TGCGCCAGCAGCGAAGGACAGACTACTGGAAACACCATATATTTT
CASSEGQTTGNTIYF
>few|15|.|TRBJ1-2|TRBV6-5
TGTGCCAGCAGTTACTCGGCAGGATCTAACTATGGCTACACCTTC
CASSYSAGSNYGYTF
>.|14|TRBD2|TRBJ2-2|TRBV7-9
TGTGCCAGCAGGGGAGGGTTTCACACCGGGGAGCTGCTTTTT
CASRGGFHTGELLF